Below, 21 T cell receptor beta chains from the same sample are listed, as sequenced in a study of cytomegalovirus exposure and HLA in healthy donors. The PCR contained 60 Vbeta and 13 Jbeta primers. Sequencing was performed with immunoSEQ multiplex PCR; in TCRdb, only in-frame clones are kept and a portion is missing. The sample shows some 200,000 clones, roughly 73% of them seen only once. Sequenced sample: PBMCs. The receptors originated from a woman aged 25 to 39 in good health and CMV-seronegative.

This clone was detected once. The chain couples TRBV2 to TRBJ1-3; D is undetermined. Germline assignment: CDR1 SNHLY and CDR2 FYNNEI. This CDR3 comprises 14 residues. Trimming cost V 6 bases and J 3 bases, with 12 bases left between them. The CDR3 nucleotides read TGTGCCAGCAGCCGAGTGGACTTTGGAAACACCATATATTTT. It translates to CASSRVDFGNTIYF.

This clone occurred a few times. The genes are TRBV19 and TRBJ1-1; the D is unclear. This CDR3 has 14 residues. Germline values: CDR1 LNHDA, CDR2 SQIVND (reference sequence). V gave up 3 bases and J gave up 1 base, with 9 bases separating them. The CDR3, as DNA: TGTGCCAGTAGTATTAGTTACTCGAACACTGAAGCTTTCTTT. Protein: CASSISYSNTEAFF.

V usage is TRBV4-1 and J usage is TRBJ2-1; weak D call: TRBD1 (5 bases). CDR1 and CDR2 from the germline V gene are MGHRA and YSYEKL. CDR3 size: 12 residues. V was pared by 3 bases and J by 10 bases, with 10 bases between. The CDR3 loop is CASSHQGNEQFF. The DNA of the CDR3 is TGCGCCAGCAGCCACCAGGGCAACGAGCAGTTCTTC.

With regard to this clone: Germline is not matched at one junction end, which may reflect a read error. The chain links TRBV7-9 to TRBJ2-7; D is unclear. The CDR3 totals 12 residues. Germline CDR1 reads SEHNR; CDR2 reads FQNEAQ (reference sequence). The CDR3 reads CSSSLVSYEQYF. The DNA for the CDR3 is TGTTCCAGCAGCTTAGTTTCGTACGAGCAGTACTTC.

V usage is TRBV4-2 and J usage is TRBJ1-3, with 7 positions matching TRBD1. CDR3 size: 15 residues. The germline V gene has CDR1 LGHNA and CDR2 YNFKEQ. Trimming removed 2 bases from V and 7 bases from J; junction bases left unmatched: 8. The CDR3 loop reads CASSQTGPRGNTIYF. DNA of the CDR3: TGTGCCAGCAGCCAAACGGGTCCCAGGGGGAACACCATATATTTT.

The rearrangement joins TRBV18 to TRBJ1-5, with a tentative D call TRBD1 (6 bases). Germline CDR1 and CDR2: KGHSH and LQKENI. This CDR3 comprises 13 residues. V was cut by 5 bases and J by 6 bases, with 11 bases left in between. The CDR3 loop reads CASSYRVGQPQHF. Here the CDR3 DNA reads TGTGCCAGCTCATACAGGGTTGGTCAGCCCCAGCATTTT.

The chain carries TRBV6-4 and TRBJ1-6; 8 bases are a match to TRBD1. V lost 4 bases to trimming and J lost 13 bases; unmatched junction nucleotides: 6. CDR1 MRHNA and CDR2 SNTAGT come from the germline V gene. CDR3 length equals 13 residues. DNA for the CDR3: TGTGCCAGCAGTGCAGGGGGCGGGTACCCCCTCCACTTT. Its protein product is CASSAGGGYPLHF.

This clone was counted between two and nine times. The CDR3 bases are TGTGCCAGCAGCTTAGCGGACAGCGGGGGAGAAGGTGAGCAGTTCTTC. Translating gives CASSLADSGGEGEQFF. The rearrangement uses TRBV7-6 and TRBJ2-1; 8 bases map to TRBD2. After removal of 0 bases from V and 9 bases from J, the junction contained 10 bases not matched to a gene. Germline V gives CDR1 SGHVS, CDR2 FNYEAQ. There are 16 residues in the CDR3.

The chain uses TRBV5-6 and TRBJ2-1; TRBD2 matches 10 bases. The CDR3 consists of 14 residues. The germline CDR1 and CDR2 sequences are SGHDT and YYEEEE. The J segment lost 0 bases and the V segment lost 9 bases, leaving 3 bases of the junction unmatched. For the CDR3, the DNA is TGTGCCACTTCTAGCGGGGGCTCCTACAATGAGCAGTTCTTC. Amino acid sequence: CATSSGGSYNEQFF.

This clone was observed a single time. This sequence joins TRBV27 and TRBJ2-1; 12 nucleotides agree with TRBD2. V was pared by 2 bases and J by 7 bases, with 12 bases of the junction left unmatched. This CDR3 is 18 amino acids long. Germline V gives CDR1 MNHEY, CDR2 SMNVEV (reference sequence). CDR3 nucleotides: TGTGCCAGCAGTTTAAGGCTAGCGGGAGGGCCCAATTCAAATGAGCAGTTCTTC. Its translation is CASSLRLAGGPNSNEQFF.

Only a few counts were recorded for this clone. J is TRBJ1-4 and V is TRBV7-9; D perhaps matches TRBD1 (6 bases). V shed 5 bases and J shed 8 bases, with 18 bases lying between them. Germline CDR1 is SEHNR and CDR2 is FQNEAQ (reference sequence). The CDR3 runs to 15 residues. CDR3 region: CASSLFGTLREKLFF. The DNA for the CDR3 is TGTGCCAGCAGCCTTTTTGGGACATTGCGGGAAAAACTGTTTTTT.

This clone appeared once. This chain uses TRBV5-1 with TRBJ2-3; 12 positions agree with TRBD2. The length of the CDR3 is 16 residues. The germline V gene encodes CDR1 SGHRS and CDR2 YFSETQ. J lost 0 bases, V lost 3 bases, and 2 bases had no gene match. The CDR3 region is CASSSGTSGSTDTQYF. The DNA for the CDR3 is TGCGCCAGCAGCTCTGGGACTAGCGGGAGCACAGATACGCAGTATTTT.

There are a few counts of this clone. The rearrangement links TRBV5-1 to TRBJ2-1; TRBD1 matches 10 bases. The ends lost 3 bases at V and 0 bases at J; junction bases unmatched: 15. The CDR3 totals 20 residues. Germline V CDR1 and CDR2: SGHRS, YFSETQ. The CDR3 sequence is CASSWPGTGVGGSSYNEQFF. DNA for the CDR3: TGCGCCAGCAGCTGGCCCGGGACAGGGGTCGGGGGAAGCTCCTACAATGAGCAGTTCTTC.

This chain links TRBV5-1 with TRBJ2-5, with TRBD2 identical over 7 bases. CDR1 and CDR2 (germline): SGHRS, YFSETQ. The CDR3 is 14 amino acids. Trimming at V came to 0 bases and at J to 5 bases, leaving 4 bases not matched to a gene. The CDR3 DNA reads as TGCGCCAGCAGCTTGGGAACTAGCGCCGAGACCCAGTACTTC. The encoded protein is CASSLGTSAETQYF.

The chain carries TRBV25-1 and TRBJ2-1, with D maybe TRBD2 (5 bases). V was pared by 5 bases and J by 7 bases, with 12 bases between. The CDR3 has 13 amino acids. CDR1 and CDR2 from the germline V gene are MGHDK and SYGVNS. CDR3 in amino acids: CASSTYTGNEQFF. Here the CDR3 DNA reads TGTGCCAGCAGTACCTACACGGGGAATGAGCAGTTCTTC.

This clone was seen only once. V and J are TRBV29-1 and TRBJ2-2; maybe TRBD1 (5 bases). The CDR3 has 13 residues. Per the germline V gene, CDR1 is SQVTM and CDR2 is ANQGSEA. Trimming left V 3 bases short and J 6 bases short, with 11 bases between. CDR3 nucleotides: TGCAGCGTTGAGTCGACAGCGTCCGGGGAGCTGTTTTTT. Protein product: CSVESTASGELFF.

V is TRBV28 and J is TRBJ2-7, with D possibly TRBD1 on 6 matching bases. Trimming removed 7 bases at V and 0 bases at J, with 13 bases between. The CDR3 length is 14 residues. Germline V lookup: CDR1 MDHEN, CDR2 SYDVKM. CDR3 bases: TGTGCCAGCACAGCAGGGGATATCTCCTACGAGCAGTACTTC. It yields the protein CASTAGDISYEQYF.

This clone was counted a single time. This chain uses TRBV4-2 with TRBJ2-2; 8 positions match TRBD2. V dropped 0 bases and J dropped 7; count of bases not matched to a gene: 10. CDR3 length: 17 residues. Germline V gene lookup returns CDR1 LGHNA and CDR2 YNFKEQ. The CDR3 here is CASSQEKRGITVGELFF. The CDR3 DNA sequence: TGTGCCAGCAGCCAAGAGAAGCGGGGGATAACGGTCGGGGAGCTGTTTTTT.

The V call is TRBV4-1, the J call TRBJ1-2, with 7 bases fitting TRBD1. Germline CDR1 MGHRA, CDR2 YSYEKL. This CDR3 contains 16 residues. The J segment lost 0 bases and the V segment lost 2 bases, leaving 6 bases of the junction unmatched. CDR3 sequence: CASSQRGDSTNYGYTF. CDR3 bases: TGCGCCAGCAGCCAAAGGGGGGACAGCACTAACTATGGCTACACCTTC.

The chain employs TRBV11-2 and TRBJ2-3; 8 positions match TRBD2. CDR1 and CDR2 from the germline V gene are SGHAT and FQNNGV. There are 17 residues in the CDR3. Germline trimming cut 1 base from V and 0 bases from J; bases unmatched to any gene: 6. CDR3 sequence reads: CASSLAWTSPSTDTQYF. In DNA, the CDR3 is TGTGCCAGCAGCTTAGCCTGGACTAGCCCTAGCACAGATACGCAGTATTTT.

This clone has just a few counts. The chain couples TRBV11-2 to TRBJ1-1; maybe TRBD1 (5 bases). Deletions cut 3 bases from V and 7 bases from J, with 18 bases between. CDR1 SGHAT and CDR2 FQNNGV come from the germline V gene. This CDR3 is built from 15 residues. The CDR3, as DNA: TGTGCCAGCAGCTTTGGGGCGGTCTATAACGGTGAAGCTTTCTTT. This codes for CASSFGAVYNGEAFF.